These T cell receptor beta chains were read from a single sample in a study of T cells in Graves' hyperthyroidism and ophthalmopathy. TCRdb called the multiplex PCR reads again in MiXCR, with one record for every CDR3 protein. The sample records fewer than 650,000 distinct CDR3 sequences, 13% to 15% being singletons. Input material: blood. Receptors were obtained from a middle-aged woman with Graves' hyperthyroidism. Both conserved end residues are part of each CDR3. The D gene is left open where the match is weak. Not every row has a clone size; where given, it reads once, few, many or a size class.

.,TRBJ2-1,few,TRBV9,TGTGCCAGCAGCGTAGCGGGAGACTACAATGAGCAGTTCTTC,CASSVAGDYNEQFF
.,TRBJ1-1,many,TRBV5-6,TGTGCCAGCAGCTTGTATAGTTTGGACACTGAAGCTTTCTTT,CASSLYSLDTEAFF
.,TRBJ2-7,.,TRBV11-2,TGTGCCAGCAGCCCCAGTGCGAGTATCTCCTACGAGCAGTACTTC,CASSPSASISYEQYF
.,TRBJ1-3,.,TRBV5-1,TGCGCCAGCAGCAGGGACACCTCTGGAAACACCATATATTTT,CASSRDTSGNTIYF
.,TRBJ2-2,.,TRBV7-9,TGTGCCAGCAGCTTAGTCGGGATCTCAGGCGGGGAGCTGTTTTTT,CASSLVGISGGELFF
TRBD1,TRBJ1-5,few,TRBV18,TGTGCCAGCCAAAGGACAGGGGGCGTGGGCAATCAGCCCCAGCATTTT,CASQRTGGVGNQPQHF
.,TRBJ1-5,many,TRBV20-1,TGCAGTGCTAGGAGGGGTGGGAATCAGCCCCAGCATTTT,CSARRGGNQPQHF
.,TRBJ1-1,few,TRBV5-4,TGTGCCAGCAGCTTGATAGGCAGGGGAGGCACTGAAGCTTTCTTT,CASSLIGRGGTEAFF
TRBD1,TRBJ2-6,.,TRBV25-1,TGTGCCAGCAGTGAAAGGGGGCAGGCCTCTGGGGCCAACGTCCTGACTTTC,CASSERGQASGANVLTF
.,TRBJ1-2,few,TRBV28,TGTGCCAGCAGTCTCCTGGGGGACTTTAACTATGGCTACACCTTC,CASSLLGDFNYGYTF
TRBD1,TRBJ1-5,.,TRBV4-2,TGTGCCAGCAGCCAGGACAGGGGAGGGCAGCCCCAGCATTTT,CASSQDRGGQPQHF
TRBD1,TRBJ1-4,few,TRBV6-1,TGTGCCAGCTCTAAGGACAGGGGAGAAAAACTGTTTTTT,CASSKDRGEKLFF
TRBD1,TRBJ2-4,few,TRBV4-1,TGCGCCAGCAGCCAAGACAAACGGGCGGACAGGGGGTACTTC,CASSQDKRADRGYF
.,TRBJ2-5,.,TRBV5-1,TGCGCCAGCAGCTTGGCGCTAGCGCGACAAGAGACCCAGTACTTC,CASSLALARQETQYF
.,TRBJ2-6,few,TRBV18,TGTGCCAGCTCACCCGCCTTCAGGAGCTCTGGGGCCAACGTCCTGACTTTC,CASSPAFRSSGANVLTF
.,TRBJ2-5,.,TRBV4-1,TGCGCCAGCAGCCAAGGGCCGGGCCAAGAGACCCAGTACTTC,CASSQGPGQETQYF
.,TRBJ1-2,many,TRBV6-1,TGTGCCAGCAGTGAGGGGGCGGACTATGGCTACACCTTC,CASSEGADYGYTF
TRBD1,TRBJ2-2,many,TRBV5-1,TGCGCCAGCAGCGGCAGGGGGCTGAGCACCGGGGAGCTGTTTTTT,CASSGRGLSTGELFF
.,TRBJ2-1,few,TRBV7-6,TGTGCCAGCAGCCCACGGAATAGTGAGCAGTTCTTC,CASSPRNSEQFF
TRBD1,TRBJ1-4,many,TRBV7-2,TGTGCCAGCAGCCGGGACAGGGTCGCTGAAAAACTGTTTTTT,CASSRDRVAEKLFF
TRBD2,TRBJ2-1,many,TRBV7-9,TGTGCCAGCAGCGGGGGGACTAGCGGGAGCAATGAGCAGTTCTTC,CASSGGTSGSNEQFF
.,TRBJ1-4,many,TRBV28,TGTGCCAGCAGTTCCAGAGGGGGGGAGGTACATGAAAAACTGTTTTTT,CASSSRGGEVHEKLFF
.,TRBJ1-5,few,TRBV19,TGTGCCAGTACAAGGCATGGTCAGCCCCAGCATTTT,CASTRHGQPQHF
.,TRBJ2-3,many,TRBV13,TGTGCCAGCAGCCATAAGGGGTCGGCCAGCACAGATACGCAGTATTTT,CASSHKGSASTDTQYF
.,TRBJ2-7,.,TRBV6-2/TRBV6-3,TGTGCCAGCACCTCGGGCCTCAAGGAAGAGCAGTACTTC,CASTSGLKEEQYF
.,TRBJ1-1,few,TRBV28,TGTGCCAGCAGTTTGGGGTCGTACACTGAAGCTTTCTTT,CASSLGSYTEAFF
.,TRBJ1-3,many,TRBV20-1,TGCAGTGCTAGAGACTCCAGGGGAAACACCATATATTTT,CSARDSRGNTIYF
.,TRBJ2-2,.,TRBV7-3,TGTGCCAGCAGCTCCCCGGGGACCAACACCGGGGAGCTGTTTTTT,CASSSPGTNTGELFF
TRBD1,TRBJ1-1,.,TRBV27,TGTGCCAGCAGAAAGTTGGGACAGCAGAACACTGAAGCTTTCTTT,CASRKLGQQNTEAFF
TRBD2,TRBJ2-3,.,TRBV7-8,TGTGCCAGCAGCTCGACTAGCAGACTCACAGATACGCAGTATTTT,CASSSTSRLTDTQYF
TRBD2,TRBJ2-1,many,TRBV11-2,TGTGCCAGCAGCTTAGTCAGAGGACTAGCGGGAGGAACGATCAATGAGCAGTTCTTC,CASSLVRGLAGGTINEQFF
.,TRBJ2-3,.,TRBV11-2,TGTGCCAGCAGCGCAAAGGGGGGGAACTCAGATACGCAGTATTTT,CASSAKGGNSDTQYF
TRBD1,TRBJ2-2,few,TRBV19,TGTGCCAGTAGTAACGGACAGGGGATTAACACCGGGGAGCTGTTTTTT,CASSNGQGINTGELFF
.,TRBJ2-7,many,TRBV11-2,TGTGCCAGCAGCTTAGTTAGAGGGGGTTCCTACGAGCAGTACTTC,CASSLVRGGSYEQYF
.,TRBJ1-1,.,TRBV20-1,TGCAGTGCTAGAGATACTCCCCCGAGGACTGAAGCTTTCTTT,CSARDTPPRTEAFF
.,TRBJ1-1,many,TRBV6-1,TGTGCCAGCAGTAAATGGACGGTGAACACTGAAGCTTTCTTT,CASSKWTVNTEAFF
TRBD2,TRBJ2-5,few,TRBV6-1,TGTGCCAGCAGTAAGTTAGCGGGAGAATCGGAGACCCAGTACTTC,CASSKLAGESETQYF
.,TRBJ1-1,many,TRBV2,TGTGCCAGCAGTGAATCCCCAGCTAACACTGAAGCTTTCTTT,CASSESPANTEAFF
TRBD1,TRBJ1-5,many,TRBV12-3/TRBV12-4,TGTGCCAGCAGTTTGACAGGGAGTAATCAGCCCCAGCATTTT,CASSLTGSNQPQHF
.,TRBJ1-2,few,TRBV6-1,TGTGCCAGCAGGCCAGACTCAACTAACTATGGCTACACCTTC,CASRPDSTNYGYTF
.,TRBJ2-5,many,TRBV3-1,TGTGCCAGCAGCCACCCGACAGCGAAAGAGACCCAGTACTTC,CASSHPTAKETQYF
TRBD1,TRBJ1-2,.,TRBV29-1,TGCAGCGTTATCTACCGGGACAGGGAGTTCTATGGCTACACCTTC,CSVIYRDREFYGYTF
.,TRBJ1-5,many,TRBV12-3/TRBV12-4,TGTGCCAGCAGTTTACTGGGGACCCCGGGCAATCAGCCCCAGCATTTT,CASSLLGTPGNQPQHF
.,TRBJ2-1,many,TRBV6-1,TGTGCCAGCAGTGCCATGAGTGCTGAGCAGTTCTTC,CASSAMSAEQFF
.,TRBJ2-7,.,TRBV7-9,TGTGCCAGCAGCTTAGGCATTGGGGAGCAGTACTTC,CASSLGIGEQYF
.,TRBJ1-1,many,TRBV18,TGTGCCAGCTCACCACCCGGAGGAGTGAACACTGAAGCTTTCTTT,CASSPPGGVNTEAFF
.,TRBJ1-1,few,TRBV6-5,TGTGCCAGCAGTTCCCCGGGACGTGTCTACACTGAAGCTTTCTTT,CASSSPGRVYTEAFF
TRBD1,TRBJ1-4,.,TRBV12-3/TRBV12-4,TGTGCCAGCAGTTTAGTTCAGGGGGCGTCAGAAAAACTGTTTTTT,CASSLVQGASEKLFF
TRBD2,TRBJ2-5,many,TRBV7-3,TGTGCCAGCAGCTTAGGTGCAGCGGGACAAGAGACCCAGTACTTC,CASSLGAAGQETQYF
.,TRBJ2-1,few,TRBV4-1,TGCGCCAGCAGACGGGTCGGAACCCAGGGGAATGAGCAGTTCTTC,CASRRVGTQGNEQFF